The 21 T cell receptor beta chains below all came from one sample that was sequenced in a study of type 1 and type 2 diabetes patients. Amplification started from genomic DNA. A primer set of 30 forward and 13 reverse primers amplified the CDR3. TCRdb passed the multiplex PCR reads through MiXCR, listing each CDR3 protein once. Of 250,000 or so distinct CDR3 sequences in the sample, roughly 50% were seen once. The sequenced material came from peripheral blood mononuclear cells (PBMCs). These receptors were taken from a man younger than 30 with type 2 diabetes.

This clonotype was seen more than once but under ten times. The chain carries TRBV7-2 and TRBJ2-7; the match to TRBD1 covers 8 bases. The V and J ends lost 2 bases and 2 bases, in that order; junction bases with no gene match: 5. The CDR3 extends over 15 amino acids. The germline CDR1 and CDR2 sequences are SGHTA and FQGNSA. The CDR3 DNA reads TGTGCCAGCAGCTTAATCTCAGGGGGCGCCTACGAGCAGTACTTC. Its translation is CASSLISGGAYEQYF.

The rearrangement links TRBV19 to TRBJ1-5, with 11 bases aligning to TRBD1. CDR1 is LNHDA and CDR2 is SQIVND in the germline V gene (reference sequence). The CDR3 covers 17 residues. Losses at the gene ends were 9 bases for V and 2 bases for J; bases not matched to a gene: 12. The CDR3 sequence: CASTGTGGFVRNQPQHF. The CDR3 DNA reads as TGTGCCAGCACCGGGACAGGGGGTTTTGTACGCAATCAGCCCCAGCATTTT.

The rearrangement uses TRBV29-1 and TRBJ2-7, with TRBD2 matching 11 bases. Germline V lookup: CDR1 SQVTM, CDR2 ANQGSEA. Trimming removed 8 bases from V and 3 bases from J; junction bases left unmatched: 12. The CDR3 is 15 residues long. The CDR3 DNA sequence: TGCAGCACTCAAGGAGGGACTAGCGGATTCTACGAGCAGTACTTC. This sequence encodes CSTQGGTSGFYEQYF.

This clonotype occurred once. An end of the junction does not agree with germline; a read error may underlie this. The chain joins TRBV24-1 to TRBJ2-2, with D possibly TRBD2 on 6 matching bases. Germline V gene lookup returns CDR1 KGHDR and CDR2 SFDVKD. The CDR3 runs 13 residues. The CDR3 is CAASAGGHGELFF. The CDR3 DNA reads TGTGCCGCCAGTGCAGGAGGGCACGGGGAGCTGTTTTTT.

A few counts support this clonotype. The CDR3 region has the DNA TGCAGCGTGGCCCCGGGCCAGCGGGAGACCCAGTACTTC. Its protein is CSVAPGQRETQYF. The chain recombines TRBV29-1 with TRBJ2-5, with a possible D match to TRBD2 (5 bases). Germline lookup yields CDR1 SQVTM and CDR2 ANQGSEA. CDR3 length: 13 amino acids. V was shortened by 6 bases and J by 5 bases, with 16 bases between the two germline ends. The whole variable domain, remainder taken from reference TRBV29-1 and TRBJ2-5, is SAVISQKPSRDICQRGTSLTIQCQVDSQVTMMFWYRQQPGQSLTLIATANQGSEATYESGFVIDKFPISRPNLTFSTLTVSNMSPEDSSIYLCSVAPGQRETQYFGPGTRLLVL.

In nucleotides, the CDR3 is TGTGCCATCAGGGGGGTTGGAGGTGAAAAACTGTTTTTT. Translating it yields CAIRGVGGEKLFF. The chain links TRBV10-3 to TRBJ1-4; D might be TRBD1 (5 bases). Germline CDR1 ENHRY, CDR2 SYGVKD. This CDR3 comprises 13 residues. The V end lost 6 bases, the J end lost 7 bases, and 12 bases lay between the germline ends.

The V call is TRBV15, the J call TRBJ2-1; D is possibly TRBD2 (5 bases). The ends were cut back, 2 bases at V and 2 bases at J, with 16 bases in the middle. The germline V gene encodes CDR1 LNHNV and CDR2 YYDKDF (reference sequence). The CDR3 has 17 amino acids. The CDR3: CATSRYAGGSPYNEQFF. CDR3 DNA: TGTGCCACCAGCAGATATGCGGGTGGCAGCCCCTACAATGAGCAGTTCTTC.

The V and J genes are TRBV6-1 and TRBJ1-5; TRBD1 is a possible D gene (6 bases). CDR1 MNHNS and CDR2 SASEGT come from the germline V gene. The ends were cut back, 4 bases at V and 7 bases at J, with 23 bases in the middle. This CDR3 is built from 17 residues. Here the CDR3 reads CASSGKDSVTAKQPQHF. In DNA form, the CDR3 reads TGTGCCAGCAGTGGGAAGGACAGTGTAACCGCCAAGCAGCCCCAGCATTTT.

V gene TRBV29-1 combines with J gene TRBJ1-2; 8 nucleotides match TRBD1. Germline values: CDR1 SQVTM, CDR2 ANQGSEA. The CDR3 extends over 14 amino acids. V shed 6 bases and J 3 bases; nucleotides not matched to a gene: 9. The CDR3 DNA reads TGCAGCGTCGAAAGACAGGGGAAAGACTATGGCTACACCTTC. This gives the protein CSVERQGKDYGYTF.

This clonotype was counted many times. The chain employs TRBV25-1 and TRBJ1-2; D remains ambiguous. Trimming stripped 3 bases from V and 2 bases from J, with 1 base between. CDR3 length: 11 residues. CDR1 MGHDK and CDR2 SYGVNS come from the germline V gene. The CDR3 sequence: CASSDNYGYTF. CDR3 in DNA: TGTGCCAGCAGTGACAACTATGGCTACACCTTC.

J is TRBJ1-4 and V is TRBV6-1; D is uncertain. The germline V gene has CDR1 MNHNS and CDR2 SASEGT. The CDR3 extends over 15 amino acids. V lost 2 bases to trimming and J lost 4 bases, with 11 bases between them. Here the CDR3 reads CASSEQRRYNEKLFF. For the CDR3, the DNA is TGTGCCAGCAGTGAACAAAGGCGGTATAATGAAAAACTGTTTTTT.

CDR3 DNA: TGTGCCAGCAGTATCCGGGGCGGATATGGCTACACCTTC. It yields the protein CASSIRGGYGYTF. V and J are TRBV28 and TRBJ1-2; possible D gene TRBD1, 5 bases. CDR1 is MDHEN, CDR2 SYDVKM, per germline. V lost 5 bases and J lost 5, with 12 bases in between. The CDR3 runs 13 residues.

This clonotype has only one observation. The chain uses TRBV9 and TRBJ2-2, with D perhaps TRBD1 (6 bases). The CDR3 runs 14 residues. Per germline, CDR1 SGDLS and CDR2 YYNGEE. The V end lost 0 bases, the J end lost 6 bases, and 9 bases lay between the germline ends. This CDR3 is CASSVDRGSGELFF. The CDR3 nucleotides read TGTGCCAGCAGCGTAGATAGGGGGTCCGGGGAGCTGTTTTTT.

This clonotype was observed many times. The chain couples TRBV15 to TRBJ1-4; the D is unclear. V lost 0 bases and J lost 8, with 16 bases in between. This CDR3 has 16 residues. CDR1 and CDR2 (germline): LNHNV, YYDKDF (reference sequence). In DNA, the CDR3 is TGTGCCACCAGCAGAGACCGTGTCACGGCTTCAGAAAAACTGTTTTTT. Amino acid sequence: CATSRDRVTASEKLFF.

This clonotype was detected only a few times. CDR3 residues: CASSYGTVSYNEQFF. Here the CDR3 DNA reads TGTGCCAGCAGCTACGGGACAGTGTCCTACAATGAGCAGTTCTTC. J is TRBJ2-1 and V is TRBV7-6, with 7 nucleotides matching TRBD1. Trimming removed 4 bases from V and 1 base from J; junction bases left unmatched: 4. The CDR3 runs 15 residues. Germline V gene data show CDR1 as SGHVS and CDR2 as FNYEAQ.

This clonotype appeared a few times. The chain is built from TRBV30 and TRBJ2-5; 12 positions match TRBD1. Germline CDR1 reads GTSNPN; CDR2 reads SVGIG (reference sequence). Germline trimming cut 0 bases from V and 5 bases from J; bases unmatched to any gene: 4. CDR3 length equals 15 residues. For the CDR3, the DNA is TGTGCCTGGAGTGTTGGTGGGACAGGGGGCGAGACCCAGTACTTC. Protein: CAWSVGGTGGETQYF.

This clonotype was detected only a few times. The chain links TRBV6-5 to TRBJ1-1, with D possibly being TRBD1 (5 bases). Trimming took off 10 bases at V and 2 bases at J, with 8 bases between the two ends. CDR1 MNHEY and CDR2 SVGAGI come from the germline V gene. This CDR3 spans 11 amino acids. The CDR3 DNA sequence: TGTGCCACCGGGGCTAACACTGAAGCTTTCTTT. Its protein product is CATGANTEAFF.

The V and J genes are TRBV7-6 and TRBJ1-4, with TRBD1 matching 9 bases. The CDR3 runs 19 residues. CDR1 and CDR2 from the germline V gene are SGHVS and FNYEAQ. Trimming took 3 bases from V and 4 from J; bases not matched to a gene: 15. CDR3 loop: CASSFLRGTGTPLNEKLFF. DNA of the CDR3: TGTGCCAGCAGCTTTCTCAGAGGGACAGGGACCCCACTTAATGAAAAACTGTTTTTT.

The rearrangement uses TRBV27 and TRBJ2-3, with D hard to call. Trimming removed 0 bases from V and 2 bases from J, with 3 bases in between. The CDR3 contains 13 residues. In germline, CDR1 is MNHEY, CDR2 SMNVEV (reference sequence). The DNA for the CDR3 is TGTGCCAGCAGTTTATCGGTCACAGATACGCAGTATTTT. Translating it yields CASSLSVTDTQYF.

The chain joins TRBV20-1 to TRBJ1-2; D remains unclear. In germline, CDR1 is DFQATT, CDR2 SNEGSKA (reference sequence). The V and J ends lost 0 bases and 6 bases respectively, with 8 bases between them. The CDR3 runs 12 residues. Here the CDR3 DNA reads TGCAGTGCTAGAGATTTGGGTCATGGCTACACCTTC. This codes for CSARDLGHGYTF.

This clonotype was counted between two and nine times. This sequence joins TRBV20-1 and TRBJ1-1; D is possibly TRBD1 (6 bases). Germline assignment: CDR1 DFQATT and CDR2 SNEGSKA (reference sequence). CDR3 length: 14 amino acids. V lost 3 bases to trimming and J lost 0 bases, with 11 bases between them. The CDR3 loop is CSASYGQLNTEAFF. In nucleotides, the CDR3 is TGCAGTGCTAGTTACGGACAGTTGAACACTGAAGCTTTCTTT.